The present T cell receptor beta chain was sequenced within a study of cytomegalovirus exposure and HLA in healthy donors listed by TCRdb under 2017. Background on the whole study: In an earlier analysis of 587 of the donors, approximately 260 Gb of sequence data and 90 million to 130 million unique TCR beta sequences from about 179 million T cells were reported. About 330 gigabases of sequencing data and about 92 million unique TCR sequences made up an early release that covered around 640 HLA-typed donors. Of the roughly 410 genotyped donors, 65% to 90% were placed in the genetic ancestry cluster associated with self-reported Caucasian donors. The study was designed to test whether signatures of past pathogen exposure could be identified by cataloging public T cell receptors. The T cell repertoires of under 700 subjects were profiled by immunosequencing and related to cytomegalovirus serostatus. A separate validation cohort of about 110 different subjects was used in addition to the roughly 620-subject first cohort. The study combined high-throughput TCR immunosequencing, statistical association of individual TCRs with disease status, and machine learning to predict cytomegalovirus infection status. In a later analysis, previously published TCR beta repertoires from 670 or so donors were re-analyzed and high-resolution HLA genotyping was added so that TCR occurrence patterns could be studied. In the later analysis, no new phenotypic data were used to find candidate immune exposures; instead, reliance was placed on TCR beta sequences and their occurrence across donors. In an earlier analysis of several hundred of the donors, high-throughput TCR beta sequencing was used to judge whether each TCR beta V gene segment behaved as functional or pseudogenic. Donor age, sex, ethnicity and CMV serostatus were compiled together with the repertoire data. A later genetic analysis used genome-wide SNP genotypes for about 65% of the roughly 670 donors, treating that subset as a discovery cohort. Every discovery cohort repertoire had been produced on one sequencing platform. Both class I and class II loci were covered by HLA typing, at four-digit resolution. The number of donors typed differed by locus, with roughly 620-630 for A, B, C, DRB1 and DQB1, 522 for DQA1, 606 for DPA1, and roughly 450 for DPB1. About five DR-DQ haplotypes were treated as single units for association and clustering because of strong linkage in the cohort. Among almost 400 genotyped donors of the cohort, an average of around 240,000 unique TCR beta nucleotide sequences were sequenced per donor, roughly 18% of them non-productive.

On the study overall, not on this receptor specifically: According to a later analysis, most CMV-associated TCR beta chains appeared to be HLA-restricted, and the HLA associations seemed to be driven largely by CMV exposure. Presence/absence analyses assumed roughly uniform sequencing depth across donors, an assumption that may not hold. Compared with the roughly 670-donor mean, donors in an Asian-associated ancestry cluster had fewer N-insertions in productive TCRs, according to a later genetic analysis. In the study, about 150 TCR beta chains were listed as associated with cytomegalovirus. In a later genetic analysis, a missense DCLRE1C variant was associated with V-gene and J-gene trimming of TCR beta chains, and the association was replicated in an independent cohort. Cytomegalovirus status was reported to be diagnosed by the classifier with high specificity and sensitivity in both the original and validation cohorts. In a later analysis, TCR association rates were found to vary across HLA loci, with the most associated TCRs seen for DRB1 alleles and the fewest for HLA-C alleles. A cluster of highly shared sequence variants was judged likely to represent a technical artifact of the sequencing pipeline. This cohort had only TCR beta chains sequenced, and the lack of alpha or paired-chain data limited which features could be detected. A later analysis found that HLA-associated TCR beta chains were more clonally expanded and had lower generation probabilities than equally common non-associated chains. Some IMGT-functional V segments, including TRBV6-2 and TRBV6-3, could not be told apart with the 87-base-pair reads, so those segments were excluded. In an earlier analysis of approximately 590 of the donors, most TCR beta V segments appeared in productive rearrangements about 87% or about 30% of the time, broadly matching IMGT annotations. Because some donors lacked HLA typing at each locus, the association tests relied only on the typed subset. It was suggested by the authors that the approach could potentially be generalized to other disease states and immunological phenotypes. Assigning TCR associations to individual alleles was difficult when HLA alleles, especially DR and DQ, strongly co-occurred. Because counts were too low, about 18 rarely observed V segments, including chromosome 9 orphons, were excluded from the earlier analysis of about 500 of the donors. A further reported finding was that TCR beta sequences accurately predicted the HLA-A and HLA-B alleles for most subjects in the first cohort. Linkage disequilibrium might explain the correlated functional status among segregating V segments, but an unknown experimental factor could not be ruled out. Several of the top co-occurrence clusters appeared to be linked to parvovirus B19, influenza, CMV and Epstein-Barr virus, according to a later analysis. In a later analysis, around 17,000 TCR beta sequences were associated with specific HLA alleles at a false discovery rate of 0.05. For the cohort, immune exposure information was limited to CMV serostatus. In vitro tests confirmed that a few of the cytomegalovirus-associated TCR beta chains recognize cytomegalovirus antigens. Across donors, most TCR sequences were observed very rarely, whereas some public TCRs were present in many individuals.

Worth noting for this clone: Its binding antigen is unknown. No base qualities exist here, and no much larger clone lies one base off it.

In the germline V gene, CDR1 corresponds to SQVTM and CDR2 to ANQGSEA. The CDR3 numbers 14 residues from cysteine through phenylalanine. Only the CDR3 DNA is retained, 42 bases long and in frame from the first base. V and J are trimmed by 4 bases and 5 bases, and the gene matches miss 11 bases of the junction. The cohort consisted of 666 healthy bone marrow donors. At the time of sampling, every cohort member was nominally healthy, though immune exposures that went unrecorded were likely present. The donor was CMV seropositive and was included in the group of 250 to 300 seropositive cohort members. Each donor provided a peripheral blood sample, and peripheral blood mononuclear cells were used for TCR beta sequencing. Genomic DNA was extracted from the blood cell samples with the Qiagen DNeasy Blood Extraction Kit. The library was built by means of the immunoSEQ multiplex PCR assay. A mixture of 60 forward primers for TCR Vbeta segments and 13 reverse primers for TCR Jbeta segments was used in the multiplex PCR. Amplification of the CDR3 region of rearranged TCR beta genes was performed with a multiplex PCR assay on genomic DNA. The amplified TCR beta libraries were sequenced on the Illumina HiSeq System as 87-base-pair reads. Per the authors' processing: In a later analysis, some 80 million unique TCR beta chains were counted across the roughly 670 repertoires, and about 10 million of these chains were shared by at least two donors. To remove PCR and sequencing errors, raw reads were error-corrected and collapsed into unique sequences using a nearest-neighbor algorithm that merged closely related sequences. Alignment of CDR3 sequences to IMGT reference sequences was used to assign V, D and J gene segments. For a sequence to be retained, a match of at least six nucleotides to both a V gene segment and a J gene segment was required. Rearrangements were classified as productive when the CDR3 lacked stop codons and remained in frame with V and J, and all other rearrangements were classified as non-productive. CDR3 was defined by IMGT convention, running from the second conserved V-encoded cysteine to the conserved J-encoded phenylalanine. The earlier analysis of some 540 of the donors excluded any sequence lacking an unambiguous match to a single V gene segment. In an earlier analysis of some 590 of the donors, a V segment was called functional when productive rearrangements were above 56.7%, and segregating when the standard deviation between donors exceeded 5%. A statistical classification framework was developed to diagnose cytomegalovirus status using the catalog of TCR beta chain sequences. A later analysis assigned V and J genes by comparing TCR nucleotide sequences with IMGT/GENE-DB human TR gene sequences. The TCRdist pipeline was used in a later analysis to assign CDR3 sequences and most-parsimonious VDJ recombination scenarios. In a later analysis, each TCR beta chain was defined by its CDR3 amino acid sequence together with its V-gene family, and reads lacking a unique V-gene family were excluded. In a later analysis, around 650 highly shared, low-generation-probability nucleotide sequences were removed to address suspected cross-contamination and a sequencing artifact. For each public chain, a later analysis derived a clonal expansion index from normalized ranks of inferred template counts within each repertoire. Generation probabilities in a later analysis came from a VDJ recombination model fitted to out-of-frame rearrangements, and those results were checked against IGoR. In a later analysis, TCR-TCR, TCR-HLA and TCR-CMV co-occurrence was scored with hypergeometric tests, and a repertoire-size bias correction was applied to TCR pairs. False discovery rates were estimated in a later analysis by permuting HLA or CMV assignments 20 times. A later analysis grouped co-occurring TCRs with DBSCAN, adding TCRdist sequence similarity when clustering within HLA-allele-positive subsets. Repertoires with fewer than 30,000 or more than 120,000 public chains, plus five repertoires with anomalous nucleotide sharing, were excluded from co-occurrence clustering. TCRdb re-hosts the immuneACCESS table, in-frame sequences only. Its copies lack some clones; in the studies checked, an unresolved V gene accounts for under half of them, and the cause for the rest is not known. For V, J and clone size, that table is used; D and trimming come from the DNA. The sample table holds around 38,000 clones, of which about 66% were seen once. About 17% of the sample is taken by the ten largest.

The sample comprised PBMCs. The TCR originated in a man aged 50-60 years in good health and CMV-seropositive. Recombination joined TRBV29-1 with TRBJ2-7; 7 central bases correspond to TRBD2. The sequence in DNA is TGCAGCGTTGGTTCCCTCGGGGGGTTCAACGAGCAGTACTTC. Its product reads: CSVGSLGGFNEQYF.